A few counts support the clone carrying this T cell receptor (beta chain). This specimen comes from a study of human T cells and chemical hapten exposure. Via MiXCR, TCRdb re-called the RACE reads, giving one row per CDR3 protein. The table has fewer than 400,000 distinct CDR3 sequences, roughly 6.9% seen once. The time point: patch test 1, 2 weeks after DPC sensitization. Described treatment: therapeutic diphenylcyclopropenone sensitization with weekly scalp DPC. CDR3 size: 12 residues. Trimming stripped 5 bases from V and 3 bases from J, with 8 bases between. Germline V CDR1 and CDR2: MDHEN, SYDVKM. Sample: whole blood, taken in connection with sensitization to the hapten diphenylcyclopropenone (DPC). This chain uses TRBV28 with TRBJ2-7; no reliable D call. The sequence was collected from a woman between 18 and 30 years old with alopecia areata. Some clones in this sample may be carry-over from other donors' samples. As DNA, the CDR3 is TGTGCCAGCAGTCCTAACTTCTACGAGCAGTACTTC. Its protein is CASSPNFYEQYF.